The clone carrying this T cell receptor (beta chain) appeared a few times. V was trimmed by 1 base and J by 5 bases, leaving 6 bases between them. From germline, CDR1 is LGHNA and CDR2 YSLEER. This CDR3 contains 13 residues. The PCR made use of 60 Vbeta and 13 Jbeta primers. Profiling relied on immunoSEQ multiplex PCR, and the TCRdb table lists in-frame clones only, not all of them. The repertoire holds 65,000 to 85,000 clones, with roughly four fifths as singletons. The data are from a study of cytomegalovirus exposure and HLA in healthy donors. This chain joins TRBV4-3 and TRBJ1-5; no clear D. The sequenced sample was PBMCs. The TCR comes from a male donor in good health and CMV-seropositive. CDR3 loop: CASSQAVDQPQHF. In DNA form, the CDR3 reads TGCGCCAGCAGCCAAGCTGTAGATCAGCCCCAGCATTTT.